This entry lists 13 T cell receptor beta chains sequenced from one sample in a study of blood T cell repertoires in COVID-19 (dated by TCRdb to about 2020). Receptors were amplified or captured by the immunoSEQ multiplex PCR assay. TCRdb took over this immuneACCESS table, retaining in-frame rearrangements with V and J assigned. Such tables are incomplete; in checked studies, under half of the missing clones stem from an unresolved V gene, and the remainder is unexplained. This sample lists some 350,000 clones; almost 90% were detected once. The biggest ten clones account for approximately 7.3% of the sample. Sequenced material: peripheral blood. Source of these receptors: a woman in her seventies with COVID-19, enrolled during active disease.

The rearrangement joins TRBV5-1 to TRBJ1-1; D unclear. The germline gives CDR1 SGHRS, CDR2 YFSETQ. The germline V and J ends were trimmed by 4 bases and 7 bases, with 14 bases remaining between them. The CDR3 contains 13 residues. The CDR3 loop is CASSERAGFEAFF. For the CDR3, the DNA is TGCGCCAGCAGCGAGAGGGCGGGGTTTGAAGCTTTCTTT.

On this clone: A much larger clone is a single base away; this may be a read error. The same CDR3 can be traced to other DNA sequences in this sample. The V gene is TRBV6-5, the J gene TRBJ1-5; the D is unclear. CDR3 size: 13 residues. Between the trimmed V and J ends, which lost 5 bases and 0 bases, there was a span of 5 bases. The germline V gene has CDR1 MNHEY and CDR2 SVGAGI. The CDR3 DNA is TGTGCCAGCAGTACCTATAGCAATCAGCCCCAGCATTTT. Protein product: CASSTYSNQPQHF.

The rearrangement links TRBV6-5 to TRBJ2-1, with 9 positions matching TRBD1. In germline, CDR1 is MNHEY, CDR2 SVGAGI. The CDR3 spans 15 residues. V shed 6 bases, J shed 3 bases, and the junction held 6 bases outside the gene matches. In DNA form, the CDR3 reads TGTGCCAGCAGCAGTACAGGGGGCTTCTACAATGAGCAGTTCTTC. This codes for CASSSTGGFYNEQFF.

The chain is built from TRBV5-1 and TRBJ2-1, with 8 bases matching TRBD1. J gave up 9 bases and V 0 bases, and 11 bases lay outside the gene matches. Germline assignment: CDR1 SGHRS and CDR2 YFSETQ. The CDR3 is made up of 16 amino acids. The CDR3 is CASSLEAQGAYREQFF. As DNA, the CDR3 is TGCGCCAGCAGCTTGGAGGCGCAGGGGGCTTATCGTGAGCAGTTCTTC.

A remark on this clone: Other DNA sequences in this specimen translate into the identical CDR3. The chain has TRBV19 and TRBJ1-3; a possible D gene is TRBD1 (5 bases). The CDR3 sequence is 15 residues long. The V gene's germline CDR1 is LNHDA and CDR2 SQIVND (reference sequence). The germline V and J ends were trimmed by 6 bases and 0 bases, with 12 bases remaining between them. The CDR3 DNA reads as TGTGCCAGTAGACGACAGTACTACTCTGGAAACACCATATATTTT. This encodes CASRRQYYSGNTIYF.

J is TRBJ1-5 and V is TRBV5-6; unclear D gene. Deletions cut 4 bases from V and 3 bases from J, with 17 bases between. The germline V gene encodes CDR1 SGHDT and CDR2 YYEEEE. The CDR3 loop spans 16 amino acids. For the CDR3, the DNA is TGTGCCAGCAGCATTGGTGGCAGAGGGAACAATCAGCCCCAGCATTTT. It is translated as CASSIGGRGNNQPQHF.

This sequence joins TRBV4-1 and TRBJ1-3, with D uncertain. There are 18 residues in the CDR3. Germline CDR1 MGHRA, CDR2 YSYEKL. Trimming left V 4 bases short and J 1 base short, with 20 bases between. The CDR3 here is CASSLPKPPSFSGNTIYF. CDR3 bases: TGCGCCAGCAGCCTCCCAAAACCACCGAGCTTTTCTGGAAACACCATATATTTT.

The chain joins TRBV15 to TRBJ1-3; the D is unclear. Trimming pared 0 bases from V and 2 bases from J, leaving 8 bases between. Looked up from germline, CDR1 is LNHNV and CDR2 is YYDKDF (reference sequence). The CDR3 spans 15 residues. The CDR3 spells CATSREVVPGNTIYF. The CDR3 region has the DNA TGTGCCACCAGCAGAGAGGTAGTTCCTGGAAACACCATATATTTT.

The J gene is TRBJ2-2, the V gene TRBV5-1; TRBD2 is a possible D gene (6 bases). CDR1 SGHRS and CDR2 YFSETQ come from the germline V gene. With 2 bases removed from V and 1 base from J, the gap between germline ends came to 6 bases. The CDR3 spans 14 residues. CDR3 nucleotides: TGCGCCAGCAGCTTCGGGGGGAACACCGGGGAGCTGTTTTTT. Its protein product is CASSFGGNTGELFF.

The V and J genes are TRBV24-1 and TRBJ1-6, with D possibly matching TRBD1 (5 bases). The germline V and J ends were trimmed by 9 bases and 6 bases, with 17 bases remaining between them. The CDR3 extends over 15 amino acids. Germline V lookup: CDR1 KGHDR, CDR2 SFDVKD. CDR3 in DNA: TGTGCCACCCCCCCTAGAGACAGCTTTAATTCACCCCTCCACTTT. Amino acid sequence: CATPPRDSFNSPLHF.

This clone was picked up one time. The genes are TRBV7-4 and TRBJ1-2, with no clear D. V was pared by 5 bases and J by 8 bases, with 9 bases between. This CDR3 comprises 11 residues. Germline V lookup: CDR1 SGHVT, CDR2 SQSDAQ. CDR3 sequence: CASSGCVGYTF. The DNA for the CDR3 is TGTGCCAGCAGCGGCTGTGTGGGCTACACCTTC.

V usage is TRBV5-8 and J usage is TRBJ1-5, with D possibly matching TRBD1 (5 bases). The V and J ends lost 0 bases and 1 base respectively, with 17 bases between them. This CDR3 contains 18 residues. Per germline, CDR1 SGHTS and CDR2 YDEGEE. The CDR3 bases are TGTGCCAGCAGCTTGGATACAGGTTTCGCGTGGAGCAATCAGCCCCAGCATTTT. This gives the protein CASSLDTGFAWSNQPQHF.

This clone was counted between two and nine times. This chain connects TRBV27 to TRBJ1-6; D is perhaps TRBD1 (6 bases). V was clipped by 1 base and J by 5 bases, with 9 bases between them. The CDR3 is 15 residues long. CDR1 is MNHEY and CDR2 is SMNVEV in the germline V gene (reference sequence). CDR3 DNA sequence: TGTGCCAGCAGTTTATTAGGGGGAGATAATTCACCCCTCCACTTT. Amino acid sequence: CASSLLGGDNSPLHF.